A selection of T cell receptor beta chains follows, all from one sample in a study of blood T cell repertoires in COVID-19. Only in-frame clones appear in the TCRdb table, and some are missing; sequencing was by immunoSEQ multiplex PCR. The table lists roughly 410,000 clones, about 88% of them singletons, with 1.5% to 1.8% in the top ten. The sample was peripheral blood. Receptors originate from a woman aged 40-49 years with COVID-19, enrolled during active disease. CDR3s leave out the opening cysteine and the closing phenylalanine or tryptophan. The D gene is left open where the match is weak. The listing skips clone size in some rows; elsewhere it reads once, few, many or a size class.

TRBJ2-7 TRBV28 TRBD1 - ASSPRDRLLREQY
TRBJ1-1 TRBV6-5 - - ASKEREWTEAF
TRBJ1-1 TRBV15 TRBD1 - ATSRGQGNTEAF
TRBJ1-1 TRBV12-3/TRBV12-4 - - ASSLGSDTEAF
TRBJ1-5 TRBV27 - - ASSQGYGQPQH
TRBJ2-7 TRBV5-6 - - ASSFEGVSRYEQY
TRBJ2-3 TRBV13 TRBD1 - ASSPGQGTDTQY
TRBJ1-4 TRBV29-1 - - SVVHGSCLF
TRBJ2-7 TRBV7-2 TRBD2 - ASSLVGPTSGGSYEQY
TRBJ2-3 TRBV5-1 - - ASSLGQSTDTQY
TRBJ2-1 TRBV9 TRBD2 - ASSSPTSGKGEVSYNEQF
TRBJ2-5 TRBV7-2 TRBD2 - ASSLAGGAGGETQY
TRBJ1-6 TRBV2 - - ASRGLGALH
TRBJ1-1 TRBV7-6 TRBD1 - ASSLKQGAEAF
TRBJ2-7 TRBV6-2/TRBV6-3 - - ASSNWWREQY
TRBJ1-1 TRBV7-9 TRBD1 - ASSQGAHITEAF
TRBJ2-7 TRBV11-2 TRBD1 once ASSLGTGSYEQY
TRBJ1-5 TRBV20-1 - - SANQGQPQH
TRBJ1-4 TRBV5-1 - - ASSLARGGDNEKLF
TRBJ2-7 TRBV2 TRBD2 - ASSEDRTRNEQY
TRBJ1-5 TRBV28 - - ASSRQSYSNQPQH
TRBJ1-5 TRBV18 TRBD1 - ASSPRQGVNQPQH
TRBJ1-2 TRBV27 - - ASMSWRANYGYT
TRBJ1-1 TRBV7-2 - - ASSLVTDTEAF
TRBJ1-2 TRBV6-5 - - ASSRGPNYGYT
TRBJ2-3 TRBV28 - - ASSLFPGNPDTQY
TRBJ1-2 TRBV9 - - ASSASDSTYYGYT
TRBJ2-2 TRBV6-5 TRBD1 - ASSSLGTETGELF
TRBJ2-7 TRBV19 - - ASSIERGSQY
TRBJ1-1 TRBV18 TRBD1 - ASQRGRGRGNTEAF
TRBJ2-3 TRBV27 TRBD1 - ASRIRDRGWDTQY
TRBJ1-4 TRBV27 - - ASSSEGAATNEKLF
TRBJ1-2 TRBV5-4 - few ASSLVQGGKSYT
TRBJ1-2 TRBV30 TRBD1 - AWSLRQGDGYT
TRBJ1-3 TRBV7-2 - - ASSTQSPGSGNTIY
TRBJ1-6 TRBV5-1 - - ASSLVAGLDSSPLH
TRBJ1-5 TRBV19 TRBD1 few ASQRGQGDSQPQH
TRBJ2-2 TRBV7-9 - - ASSFQGPGELF
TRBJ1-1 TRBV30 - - AWSPLTPNTEAF